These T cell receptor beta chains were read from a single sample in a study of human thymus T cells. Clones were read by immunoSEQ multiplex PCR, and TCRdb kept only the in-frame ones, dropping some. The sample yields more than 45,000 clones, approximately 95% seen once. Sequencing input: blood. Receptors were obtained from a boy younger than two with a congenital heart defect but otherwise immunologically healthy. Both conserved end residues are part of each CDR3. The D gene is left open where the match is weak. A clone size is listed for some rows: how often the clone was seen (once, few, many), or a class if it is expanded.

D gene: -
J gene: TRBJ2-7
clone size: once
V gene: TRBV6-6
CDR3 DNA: TGTGCCAGCACCGTACAGGGCCCCTACGAGCAGTACTTC
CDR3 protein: CASTVQGPYEQYF

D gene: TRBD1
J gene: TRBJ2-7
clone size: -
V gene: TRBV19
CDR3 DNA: TGTGCCAGTAGTATTGGAGGACAGGGGGCCCACGAGCAGTACTTC
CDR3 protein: CASSIGGQGAHEQYF

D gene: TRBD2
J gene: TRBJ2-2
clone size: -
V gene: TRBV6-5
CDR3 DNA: TGTGCCACCGGACTAGCGGGACTCGGGGAGCTGTTTTTT
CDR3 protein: CATGLAGLGELFF

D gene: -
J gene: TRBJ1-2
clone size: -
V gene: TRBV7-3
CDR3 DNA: TGTGCCAGCAGCTTAACCCCGGGACCCAAAGGATACCCCTACACCTTC
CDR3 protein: CASSLTPGPKGYPYTF

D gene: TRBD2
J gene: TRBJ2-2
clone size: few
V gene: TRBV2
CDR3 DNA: TGTGCCAGCAGTGAAGGAGCGGGGGTTGGGGAGCTGTTTTTT
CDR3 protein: CASSEGAGVGELFF

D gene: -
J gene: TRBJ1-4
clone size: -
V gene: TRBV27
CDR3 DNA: TGTGCCAGCAGTTTATCGACTCCTAATGAAAAACTGTTTTTT
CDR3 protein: CASSLSTPNEKLFF

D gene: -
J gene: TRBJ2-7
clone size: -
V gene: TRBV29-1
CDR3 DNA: TGCAGCGCCTCGGGGCCCCTCTACGAGCAGTACTTC
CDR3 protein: CSASGPLYEQYF

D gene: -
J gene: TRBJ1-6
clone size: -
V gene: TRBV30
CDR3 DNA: TGTGCCTGGAGTGTCACACCCAGACAGAATTCACCCCTCCACTTT
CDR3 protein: CAWSVTPRQNSPLHF

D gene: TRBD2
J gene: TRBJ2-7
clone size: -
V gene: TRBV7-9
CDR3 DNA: TGTGCCAGCAGCCTGAAAGCGGGGGGGCCGGACGAGCAGTACTTC
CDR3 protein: CASSLKAGGPDEQYF

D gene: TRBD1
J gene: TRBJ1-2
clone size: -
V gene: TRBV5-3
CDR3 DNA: TGTGCCAGAAGCTCGGGAACAGGGGAAGAGGGCTACACCTTC
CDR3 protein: CARSSGTGEEGYTF

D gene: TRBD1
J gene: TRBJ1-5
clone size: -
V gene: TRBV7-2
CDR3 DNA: TGTGCCAGCAGCTTAAAAGGGGGCCTTCAGCCCCAGCATTTT
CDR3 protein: CASSLKGGLQPQHF

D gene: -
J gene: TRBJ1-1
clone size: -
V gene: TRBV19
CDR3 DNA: TGTGCCAGTAGTATACGCCGAGACACTGAAGCTTTCTTT
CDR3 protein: CASSIRRDTEAFF

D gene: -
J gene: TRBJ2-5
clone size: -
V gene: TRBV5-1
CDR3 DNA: TGCGCCAGCAGCCCCGGGGGACGGCCACAAGAGACCCAGTACTTC
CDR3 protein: CASSPGGRPQETQYF

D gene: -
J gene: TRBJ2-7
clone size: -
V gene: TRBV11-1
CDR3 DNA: TGTGCCAGCACGGGTTATGACTACGAGCAGTACTTC
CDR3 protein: CASTGYDYEQYF

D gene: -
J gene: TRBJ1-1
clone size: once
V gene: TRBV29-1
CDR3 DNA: TGCAGCGTTGGGGGATTGGCGAACACTGAAGCTTTCTTT
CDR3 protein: CSVGGLANTEAFF

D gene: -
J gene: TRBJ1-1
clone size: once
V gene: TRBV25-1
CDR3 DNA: TGTGCCAGCCGTAAACGGGGTCGGCTGGGAAACACTGAAGCTTTCTTT
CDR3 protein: CASRKRGRLGNTEAFF

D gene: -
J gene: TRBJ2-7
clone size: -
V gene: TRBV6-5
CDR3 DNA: TGTGCCAGCGGCTTCAAGTTCAACGAGCAGTACTTC
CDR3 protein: CASGFKFNEQYF

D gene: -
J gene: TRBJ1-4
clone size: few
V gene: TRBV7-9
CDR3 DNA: TGTGCCAGCAGCCGGGCAGAGTTGCAGGGAAAACTGTTTTTT
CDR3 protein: CASSRAELQGKLFF

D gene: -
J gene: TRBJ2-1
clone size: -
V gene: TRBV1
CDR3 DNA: TGCACCAGCAGCCAAGATAGTAGTAGCGGGAGACATGAGCAGTTCTTC
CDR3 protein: CTSSQDSSSGRHEQFF

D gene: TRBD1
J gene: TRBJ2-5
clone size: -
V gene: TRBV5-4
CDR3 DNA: TGTGCCAGCAGCCGTCAACGACAGGGGATGGAGACCCAGTACTTC
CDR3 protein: CASSRQRQGMETQYF

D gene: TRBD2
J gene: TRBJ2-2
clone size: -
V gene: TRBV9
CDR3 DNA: TGTGCCAGCAGCGTAGAGCACGGGACTAGTCCACTCACCGGGGAGCTGTTTTTT
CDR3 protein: CASSVEHGTSPLTGELFF

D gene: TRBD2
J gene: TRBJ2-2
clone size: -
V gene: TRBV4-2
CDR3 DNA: TGTGCCAGCAGCCAAGGACTGTTAGCGGGAGGGTACACCGGGGAGCTGTTTTTT
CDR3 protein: CASSQGLLAGGYTGELFF